This T cell receptor (beta chain) was recovered during a study of cytomegalovirus exposure and HLA in healthy donors. Findings of the study overall: For most TCR sequences rarity was the rule, although some public TCRs occurred in many donors.

In regard to this clone: Its antigen is still unknown.

Primers for the PCR totalled 60 Vbeta and 13 Jbeta. Here immunoSEQ multiplex PCR was the method, and the copy in TCRdb shows in-frame clones only, minus some. The sample has about 140,000 clones, roughly 77% seen once; the top ten hold around 2%. The length of the CDR3 is 13 residues. Looked up from germline, CDR1 is MNHNS and CDR2 is SASEGT. V was trimmed by 6 bases and J by 2 bases, leaving 9 bases between them. The clonotype was recovered from a man aged 25-40 years in good health and CMV-seronegative. The J gene is TRBJ2-3, the V gene TRBV6-1, with D unresolved. The sample taken for sequencing was PBMCs. The CDR3, as DNA: TGTGCCAGCAGCAGGTCTCACACAGATACGCAGTATTTT. This encodes CASSRSHTDTQYF.